This T cell receptor (beta chain) was retrieved from a study of blood T cell repertoires in COVID-19. The V gene lost 0 bases and the J gene lost 4 bases, with 8 bases spanning the gap. Germline V CDR1 and CDR2: LNHDA, SQIVND (reference sequence). The CDR3 covers 14 residues. This clone has only one observation. Clones were sequenced by immunoSEQ multiplex PCR, and TCRdb holds only the in-frame ones, with some missing. The sample yields approximately 130,000 clones, about 80% seen once. Sequencing input: peripheral blood. This sequence originates from a human donor in a cohort sampled during active COVID-19. This chain uses TRBV19 with TRBJ2-3; weak D call: TRBD1 (6 bases). The CDR3 nucleotides read TGTGCCAGTAGTATAGATAGGGGGTCAGATACGCAGTATTTT. Translated, it gives CASSIDRGSDTQYF.